This T cell receptor (beta chain) was sequenced in a study of blood T cells in healthy people across ages. Broader study findings: In the absence of known donor CMV status, changes in expanded clonotypes were possibly confounded.

In the case of this clonotype: Antigen: not known.

A second PCR, run for about 6 to 11 cycles, used a sample-barcoded 5' primer plus a J-beta primer mix. One entry per CDR3 protein results from TCRdb running MiXCR on the 5' RACE reads. This sample yields roughly 800,000 distinct CDR3 sequences, of which around 24% are seen a single time; around 3% belongs to the top ten. From germline, CDR1 is SQVTM and CDR2 ANQGSEA. This CDR3 has 12 residues. The trim removed 8 bases at V and 4 bases at J, leaving 6 bases unmatched. These data also featured in a second study, about T cells of mothers and their children.

Sequencing was carried out using blood. This chain joins TRBV29-1 and TRBJ2-3, with 7 bases fitting TRBD1. The sequence was obtained from a boy between 10 and 17 years old in good health. The CDR3, as DNA: TGCAGCTTCAAGGGGGCATCAGATACGCAGTATTTT. This gives the protein CSFKGASDTQYF.